The 26 T cell receptor beta chains given below trace back to one sample, sequenced in a study of blood T cell repertoires in COVID-19. The method was immunoSEQ multiplex PCR; TCRdb's version includes in-frame clones alone and lacks a portion of them. The sample lists around 200,000 clones, less than 85% occurring once. The sequencing sample was made of peripheral blood. The receptors were gathered from a man between 50 and 59 years old who had recovered from COVID-19.

V usage is TRBV5-1 and J usage is TRBJ1-5; a weak D match, TRBD1 (6 bases). The V and J ends lost 4 bases and 7 bases respectively, with 12 bases between them. The length of the CDR3 is 13 residues. Germline CDR1 is SGHRS and CDR2 is YFSETQ. CDR3 nucleotide sequence: TGCGCCAGCAGCCTGACAGGTTGGCAGCCCCAGCATTTT. Encoded protein: CASSLTGWQPQHF.

The chain employs TRBV7-9 and TRBJ2-1; 14 bases agree with TRBD2. There are 15 residues in the CDR3. Germline trimming cut 4 bases from V and 8 bases from J; bases unmatched to any gene: 4. Germline V CDR1 and CDR2: SEHNR, FQNEAQ (reference sequence). This CDR3 reads CASSSTSGRAYEQFF. The CDR3 DNA reads TGTGCCAGCAGCTCGACTAGCGGGAGGGCGTATGAGCAGTTCTTC.

This chain connects TRBV28 to TRBJ2-5; D remains unclear. V dropped 8 bases and J dropped 5 bases, with 9 bases sitting between them. CDR3 length: 11 residues. CDR1 MDHEN and CDR2 SYDVKM come from the germline V gene. CDR3 loop: CASQSWETQYF. The CDR3 region has the DNA TGTGCCAGCCAGTCCTGGGAGACCCAGTACTTC.

The CDR3 is CASSTGLAGETQYF. In DNA form, the CDR3 reads TGTGCCAGCAGCACGGGACTAGCGGGAGAGACCCAGTACTTC. The rearrangement uses TRBV5-6 and TRBJ2-5, with 12 bases aligning to TRBD2. CDR3 length: 14 residues. Trimming removed 4 bases from V and 4 bases from J; junction bases left unmatched: 2. Germline CDR1 reads SGHDT; CDR2 reads YYEEEE.

V and J are TRBV29-1 and TRBJ2-1; 9 bases are a match to TRBD2. The CDR3 contains 12 residues. J lost 6 bases, V lost 7 bases, and 4 bases had no gene match. Germline loops: CDR1 SQVTM, CDR2 ANQGSEA. CDR3 sequence (DNA): TGCAGCGCGCCGACTAGCGGCAATGAGCAGTTCTTC. Its translation is CSAPTSGNEQFF.

This clone was observed a single time. This chain joins TRBV28 and TRBJ1-5; the match to TRBD1 covers 7 bases. Per the germline V gene, CDR1 is MDHEN and CDR2 is SYDVKM. The CDR3 is 15 residues long. The J segment lost 3 bases and the V segment lost 5 bases, leaving 7 bases of the junction unmatched. The CDR3 DNA is TGTGCCAGCAGTGCTCAAACAGGGGACAATCAGCCCCAGCATTTT. Its protein product is CASSAQTGDNQPQHF.

The rearrangement joins TRBV3-1 (or the pseudogene TRBV3-2) to TRBJ2-7; 13 bases map to TRBD2. V dropped 2 bases and J dropped 2; count of bases not matched to a gene: 9. Germline loops: CDR1 LGHDT, CDR2 YNNKEL (reference sequence). This CDR3 has 18 amino acids. The CDR3 loop reads CASSQLRGTSGTTYEQYF. Here the CDR3 DNA reads TGTGCCAGCAGCCAATTAAGGGGGACTAGCGGGACAACCTACGAGCAGTACTTC.

This clone was seen at least ten times. The chain is built from TRBV18 and TRBJ1-5; D not resolved. Germline CDR1 and CDR2: KGHSH and LQKENI. The CDR3 is 13 amino acids. Trimming took 4 bases from V and 4 from J, leaving 8 bases between them. The CDR3 nucleotides read TGTGCCAGCTCACTTCAGGAAAATCAGCCCCAGCATTTT. Amino acid sequence: CASSLQENQPQHF.

The CDR3 loop is CSARDGYEQYF. DNA for the CDR3: TGCAGTGCTAGAGACGGCTACGAGCAGTACTTC. This rearrangement joins TRBV20-1 to TRBJ2-7; D is unresolved. V lost 0 bases and J 3 bases, leaving 3 bases between the germline ends. The germline gives CDR1 DFQATT, CDR2 SNEGSKA (reference sequence). This CDR3 contains 11 residues.

The V and J genes are TRBV19 and TRBJ2-5; TRBD2 agrees at 8 bases. J lost 7 bases, V lost 1 base, and 5 bases had no gene match. The CDR3 loop spans 14 amino acids. Per the germline V gene, CDR1 is LNHDA and CDR2 is SQIVND (reference sequence). CDR3 nucleotide sequence: TGTGCCAGTAGTATAGCGGGAGGGCGCGGGACCCAGTACTTC. Translated: CASSIAGGRGTQYF.

V is TRBV9 and J is TRBJ2-1, with TRBD2 identical over 11 bases. Per the germline V gene, CDR1 is SGDLS and CDR2 is YYNGEE. The length of the CDR3 is 15 residues. Trimming cost V 3 bases and J 4 bases; bases outside gene matches: 3. The CDR3 sequence is CASSAGTSGYNEQFF. The CDR3 nucleotides read TGTGCCAGCAGCGCGGGGACTAGCGGTTACAATGAGCAGTTCTTC.

The rearrangement links TRBV11-2 to TRBJ2-7; D might be TRBD2 (5 bases). The CDR3 runs 16 residues. Germline-derived CDR1 and CDR2 are SGHAT and FQNNGV. The ends were cut back, 5 bases at V and 2 bases at J, with 19 bases in the middle. CDR3 bases: TGTGCCAGCAGCCCAATAGGCAGGACGGGGACCTACGAGCAGTACTTC. Translation gives CASSPIGRTGTYEQYF.

This chain links TRBV7-9 with TRBJ2-2; D perhaps matches TRBD1 (6 bases). Per the germline V gene, CDR1 is SEHNR and CDR2 is FQNEAQ (reference sequence). This CDR3 has 15 amino acids. V was shortened by 4 bases and J by 6 bases, with 15 bases between the two germline ends. DNA for the CDR3: TGTGCCAGCAGCTCTAGGACAGAGCGCGCCGGGGAGCTGTTTTTT. It is translated as CASSSRTERAGELFF.

This chain uses TRBV28 with TRBJ2-7; TRBD2 matches 10 bases. The CDR3 spans 15 residues. The V segment lost 3 bases and the J segment 3 bases; nucleotides outside the gene matches: 5. Germline-derived CDR1 and CDR2 are MDHEN and SYDVKM. CDR3 sequence: CASSFPEREGYEQYF. CDR3 nucleotide sequence: TGTGCCAGCAGTTTCCCCGAGCGGGAGGGCTACGAGCAGTACTTC.

The genes are TRBV5-1 and TRBJ2-3, with D possibly TRBD1 on 5 matching bases. The CDR3 spans 15 residues. Trimming removed 1 base at V and 4 bases at J, with 13 bases between. CDR1 is SGHRS and CDR2 is YFSETQ in the germline V gene. The CDR3 spells CASSLQGESPDTQYF. Written as DNA, the CDR3 is TGCGCCAGCAGCTTGCAGGGTGAGAGCCCAGATACGCAGTATTTT.

The genes are TRBV28 and TRBJ1-2; a weak D match, TRBD1 (5 bases). The CDR3 has 13 amino acids. Germline V lookup: CDR1 MDHEN, CDR2 SYDVKM. Deletions cut 5 bases from V and 7 bases from J, with 14 bases between. The CDR3 DNA reads as TGTGCCAGCAGTGTGACAGTCCAGGGTGGCTACACCTTC. The encoded protein is CASSVTVQGGYTF.

The chain combines TRBV7-6 with TRBJ2-2; a possible D gene is TRBD2 (6 bases). The germline V gene encodes CDR1 SGHVS and CDR2 FNYEAQ. The CDR3 runs 15 residues. Trimming left V 6 bases short and J 1 base short, with 12 bases between. The CDR3 coding sequence is TGTGCCAGCAGGGTAGCGGAGCTGAACACCGGGGAGCTGTTTTTT. Translation gives CASRVAELNTGELFF.

The J gene is TRBJ2-7, the V gene TRBV18; TRBD1 matches 9 bases. J gave up 3 bases and V 0 bases, and 0 bases lay outside the gene matches. Germline V lookup: CDR1 KGHSH, CDR2 LQKENI. The CDR3 loop spans 14 amino acids. Here the CDR3 DNA reads TGTGCCAGCTCACCACCGACAGGGGGCTACGAGCAGTACTTC. This codes for CASSPPTGGYEQYF.

The rearrangement joins TRBV6-5 to TRBJ1-4, with TRBD1 matching 12 bases. With V trimmed by 8 bases and J by 5 bases, 6 bases remained unmatched. There are 15 residues in the CDR3. Per the germline V gene, CDR1 is MNHEY and CDR2 is SVGAGI. The CDR3 is CASRDRGLENEKLFF. CDR3 bases: TGTGCCAGCCGGGACAGGGGGCTGGAAAATGAAAAACTGTTTTTT.

V gene TRBV7-9 combines with J gene TRBJ2-5, with D uncertain. The CDR3 extends over 13 amino acids. The germline CDR1 and CDR2 sequences are SEHNR and FQNEAQ (reference sequence). Trimming removed 1 base at V and 5 bases at J, with 8 bases between. CDR3 in amino acids: CASSLVPEETQYF. CDR3 coding DNA: TGTGCCAGCAGCTTAGTTCCGGAGGAGACCCAGTACTTC.

This chain links TRBV5-6 with TRBJ2-1, with 13 positions matching TRBD2. The CDR3 contains 15 residues. The J segment lost 8 bases and the V segment lost 3 bases, leaving 5 bases of the junction unmatched. Looked up from germline, CDR1 is SGHDT and CDR2 is YYEEEE. CDR3 in DNA: TGTGCCAGCAGCTGGGGACTAGCGGGGATGGATGAGCAGTTCTTC. Translation: CASSWGLAGMDEQFF.

The CDR3 DNA reads as TGTGCCAGCAGCTTAGGGGACAGACAAGATACGCAGTATTTT. This codes for CASSLGDRQDTQYF. This chain uses TRBV7-8 with TRBJ2-3, with TRBD1 matching 7 bases. Losses at the gene ends were 1 base for V and 5 bases for J; bases not matched to a gene: 3. This CDR3 has 14 residues. CDR1 and CDR2 from the germline V gene are SGHVS and FQNEAQ.

V usage is TRBV6-5 and J usage is TRBJ1-2; 8 nucleotides match TRBD1. The CDR3 totals 14 residues. V gave up 10 bases and J gave up 2 bases; unmatched junction bases: 9. The germline CDR1 and CDR2 sequences are MNHEY and SVGAGI. The CDR3 spells CATIKTGGNYGYTF. The CDR3 nucleotides read TGTGCCACCATTAAAACAGGGGGGAACTATGGCTACACCTTC.

The J gene is TRBJ2-1, the V gene TRBV6-4, with TRBD1 matching over 7 bases. Per the germline V gene, CDR1 is MRHNA and CDR2 is SNTAGT. CDR3 length: 14 residues. The trim removed 2 bases at V and 9 bases at J, leaving 7 bases unmatched. This CDR3 reads CASSDRGLGGEQFF. CDR3 DNA sequence: TGTGCCAGCAGTGACAGGGGGCTAGGCGGTGAGCAGTTCTTC.

The chain has TRBV27 and TRBJ2-3; 10 bases match TRBD2. This CDR3 has 16 residues. CDR1 MNHEY and CDR2 SMNVEV come from the germline V gene (reference sequence). J gave up 1 base and V 1 base, and 2 bases lay outside the gene matches. CDR3 in amino acids: CASSLLLAGGTDTQYF. CDR3 DNA sequence: TGTGCCAGCAGTTTATTGCTAGCGGGGGGCACAGATACGCAGTATTTT.

The chain carries TRBV28 and TRBJ1-2; no clear D gene. This CDR3 comprises 15 residues. CDR1 and CDR2 from the germline V gene are MDHEN and SYDVKM. V was trimmed by 3 bases and J by 1 base, leaving 12 bases between them. In DNA, the CDR3 is TGTGCCAGCAGTTTGAGCGGAAATCTTAACTATGGCTACACCTTC. Amino acid sequence: CASSLSGNLNYGYTF.